This T cell receptor beta chain emerged from a study of cytomegalovirus exposure and HLA in healthy donors. Study results and limitations: Some V segments (TRBV6-2 and TRBV6-3 among them) were excluded as indistinguishable. For cytomegalovirus status, the classifier reportedly gave diagnoses with high specificity and sensitivity.

A note on this clone: The target antigen is unknown.

Losses at the gene ends were 3 bases for V and 4 bases for J; bases not matched to a gene: 12. In germline, CDR1 is MGHRA, CDR2 YSYEKL. The CDR3 contains 17 residues. Healthy bone marrow donors made up the cohort. The PCR used 60 Vbeta and 13 Jbeta primers. Using immunoSEQ multiplex PCR, the repertoire was profiled, and TCRdb retains in-frame clones only, with some absent. There are about 140,000 clones in the sample; 70% to 80% occur only once, and more than 4.5% lies in the top ten. The gene calls are TRBV4-1 and TRBJ1-2, with 9 bases fitting TRBD1. The sample taken for sequencing was PBMCs. This clonotype was sampled from a woman aged 50 to 65 in good health and CMV-seronegative. The DNA for the CDR3 is TGCGCCAGCAGCCAGGACCTCAGAGGACAGGGGCGCTATGGCTACACCTTC. Translation: CASSQDLRGQGRYGYTF.